Presented here are 20 T cell receptor beta chains from one specimen sequenced in a study of T cells after yellow fever vaccination. MiXCR, run by TCRdb on the 5' RACE reads, gives a single entry per CDR3 protein. The sample lists about 330,000 distinct CDR3 sequences, about 4% occurring once. Sequenced here: PBMCs, sampled 5 days after the yellow fever booster vaccination. The receptor source for this set is a man aged 18-30 years who received the YFV17D yellow fever vaccine.

This clonotype was seen a handful of times. V gene TRBV7-2 combines with J gene TRBJ2-1; the match to TRBD2 covers 11 bases. V dropped 1 base and J dropped 2; count of bases not matched to a gene: 4. CDR1 and CDR2 from the germline V gene are SGHTA and FQGNSA. The CDR3 runs 17 residues. CDR3 loop: CASSLGVAGGTYNEQFF. The CDR3 DNA sequence: TGTGCCAGCAGCTTAGGGGTAGCGGGGGGGACCTACAATGAGCAGTTCTTC.

The chain is built from TRBV6-2 or TRBV6-3 and TRBJ1-1; a weak D match, TRBD1 (6 bases). Germline V gives CDR1 MNHEY, CDR2 SVGEGT. The CDR3 contains 14 residues. Trimming took off 2 bases at V and 0 bases at J, with 7 bases between the two ends. The chain's CDR3 is CASSYGGMNTEAFF. In DNA form, the CDR3 reads TGTGCCAGCAGTTACGGGGGCATGAACACTGAAGCTTTCTTT.

The chain has TRBV27 and TRBJ2-2; 9 positions match TRBD1. V was pared by 5 bases and J by 6 bases, with 4 bases of the junction left unmatched. The CDR3 is 14 amino acids. Germline V gives CDR1 MNHEY, CDR2 SMNVEV (reference sequence). CDR3 in DNA: TGTGCCAGCAGTCTCGGGACAGGGCCCGGGGAGCTGTTTTTT. Protein sequence: CASSLGTGPGELFF.

The chain combines TRBV21-1 with TRBJ2-3; whether TRBD1, the table's D call, matches the DNA was not checked. TRBV21-1 is described as a pseudogene. The CDR3 loop spans 17 amino acids. The CDR3 is CASSKVEGTGIMDTQYF. The DNA for the CDR3 is TGTGCCAGCAGCAAAGTAGAGGGGACAGGGATAATGGATACGCAGTATTTT.

This clonotype was counted many times. The chain carries TRBV4-1 and TRBJ1-6; tentative D call: TRBD1 (5 bases). The CDR3 has 13 residues. Trimming removed 3 bases at V and 7 bases at J, with 7 bases between. Looked up from germline, CDR1 is MGHRA and CDR2 is YSYEKL. CDR3 residues: CASSQGGNSPLHF. The CDR3 coding sequence is TGCGCCAGCAGCCAGGGGGGGAATTCACCCCTCCACTTT.

This chain joins TRBV11-1 and TRBJ2-2; D is undetermined. The CDR3 loop spans 15 amino acids. Germline CDR1 and CDR2: SGHAT and FQDESV (reference sequence). Deletions cut 2 bases from V and 1 base from J, with 8 bases between. The CDR3 here is CASSLNTLNTGELFF. The DNA for the CDR3 is TGTGCCAGCAGCTTAAACACGTTGAACACCGGGGAGCTGTTTTTT.

The V gene is TRBV7-9, the J gene TRBJ2-3, with unresolved D. V shed 2 bases and J shed 2 bases, with 8 bases lying between them. The CDR3 length is 14 residues. CDR1 and CDR2 from the germline V gene are SEHNR and FQNEAQ (reference sequence). CDR3 sequence (DNA): TGTGCCAGCAGCTTATCCCCAGCCACAGATACGCAGTATTTT. Encoded protein: CASSLSPATDTQYF.

This clonotype was seen ten or more times. The gene calls are TRBV14 and TRBJ2-3; TRBD1 matches 7 bases. The junction had 12 bases not matched to a gene; V was cut back by 1 base and J by 2 bases. Germline V CDR1 and CDR2: SGHDN, FVKESK. The length of the CDR3 is 18 residues. This CDR3 reads CASSQVTPGRGYTDTQYF. DNA for the CDR3: TGTGCCAGCAGCCAAGTAACCCCTGGCAGGGGGTACACAGATACGCAGTATTTT.

The sample holds a few counts of this clonotype. V is TRBV21-1 and J is TRBJ2-5; the table's D call of TRBD1 was not tested on the DNA. TRBV21-1 is designated a pseudogene. The CDR3 sequence is 16 residues long. CDR3 DNA sequence: TGTGCCAGCATCCCTTCGAGGGACAGACACCAAGAGACCCAGTACTTC. Translation: CASIPSRDRHQETQYF.

This clonotype was recorded many times. The CDR3 DNA is TGTGCCAGCACCCCCGGGGGCTATGGCTACACCTTC. It is translated as CASTPGGYGYTF. The gene calls are TRBV7-9 and TRBJ1-2; tentatively, D is TRBD1 (5 bases). Germline V lookup: CDR1 SEHNR, CDR2 FQNEAQ (reference sequence). Trimming cost V 7 bases and J 4 bases, with 10 bases left between them. CDR3 length: 12 amino acids.

V and J are TRBV7-2 and TRBJ2-3; 7 bases fit TRBD1. Trimming removed 11 bases from V and 5 bases from J; junction bases left unmatched: 13. Germline loops: CDR1 SGHTA, CDR2 FQGNSA. The CDR3 has 14 residues. The CDR3 bases are TGTGCCTCCAAGCAGGACAGGCCTATAGATACGCAGTATTTT. It is translated as CASKQDRPIDTQYF. Full variable domain (outside the CDR3, taken from reference TRBV7-2 and TRBJ2-3): GAGVSQSPSNKVTEKGKDVELRCDPISGHTALYWYRQSLGQGLEFLIYFQGNSAPDKSGLPSDRFSAERTGGSVSTLTIQRTQQEDSAVYLCASKQDRPIDTQYFGPGTRLTVL.

The rearrangement joins TRBV4-3 to TRBJ1-6; weak D call: TRBD1 (5 bases). Trimming stripped 0 bases from V and 9 bases from J, with 12 bases between. The CDR3 contains 15 residues. Per the germline V gene, CDR1 is LGHNA and CDR2 is YSLEER. CDR3 DNA sequence: TGCGCCAGCAGCCAAGATTCAGGGCCGGGTTCACCCCTCCACTTT. It encodes CASSQDSGPGSPLHF.

V gene TRBV15 combines with J gene TRBJ1-1; D is unclear. With 5 bases removed from V and 1 base from J, the gap between germline ends came to 8 bases. This CDR3 contains 13 residues. The germline CDR1 and CDR2 sequences are LNHNV and YYDKDF (reference sequence). The CDR3 DNA is TGTGCCACCAGCCCTACGCCGAACACTGAAGCTTTCTTT. Amino acid sequence: CATSPTPNTEAFF.

The V call is TRBV7-6, the J call TRBJ2-5; D is unresolved. Trimming removed 4 bases at V and 5 bases at J, with 14 bases between. The CDR3 contains 14 residues. The germline CDR1 and CDR2 sequences are SGHVS and FNYEAQ. The CDR3 protein is CASSSRRTRETQYF. As DNA, the CDR3 is TGTGCCAGCAGCTCCCGACGGACGCGGGAGACCCAGTACTTC.

V and J are TRBV15 and TRBJ2-3; D possibly corresponds to TRBD2 (5 bases). CDR3 length: 14 residues. Trimming cost V 3 bases and J 1 base, with 8 bases left between them. Germline CDR1 reads LNHNV; CDR2 reads YYDKDF (reference sequence). CDR3 loop: CATSRTGGTDTQYF. CDR3 coding DNA: TGTGCCACCAGCAGGACCGGGGGCACAGATACGCAGTATTTT.

The CDR3 DNA reads TGCACCCTAGCGGGGATTCCAGATACGCAGTATTTT. This translates into CTLAGIPDTQYF. V is TRBV20-1 and J is TRBJ2-3; 9 positions agree with TRBD2. The CDR3 length is 12 residues. Germline CDR1 is DFQATT and CDR2 is SNEGSKA (reference sequence).

This clonotype was observed many times. The chain combines TRBV29-1 with TRBJ2-3, with 12 bases matching TRBD2. The germline CDR1 and CDR2 sequences are SQVTM and ANQGSEA. This CDR3 is built from 15 residues. V gave up 6 bases and J gave up 1 base; unmatched junction bases: 5. CDR3 bases: TGCAGCGTAGACCCTAGCGGGGGGGGCACAGATACGCAGTATTTT. Translation gives CSVDPSGGGTDTQYF.

This clonotype has just a few counts. The genes are TRBV9 and TRBJ2-3; tentative D call: TRBD1 (6 bases). CDR1 SGDLS and CDR2 YYNGEE come from the germline V gene. Trimming left V 3 bases short and J 0 bases short, with 11 bases between. This CDR3 has 15 residues. The CDR3 reads CASSAWDISTDTQYF. DNA of the CDR3: TGTGCCAGCAGCGCCTGGGACATCAGCACAGATACGCAGTATTTT.

This clonotype has just a few counts. The rearrangement uses TRBV7-2 and TRBJ2-5, with 8 bases lining up with TRBD1. The V segment lost 1 base and the J segment 4 bases; nucleotides outside the gene matches: 17. CDR1 is SGHTA and CDR2 is FQGNSA in the germline V gene. The CDR3 contains 19 residues. The CDR3: CASSLERRGRVRALETQYF. DNA for the CDR3: TGTGCCAGCAGCTTAGAACGCAGGGGGCGAGTTCGGGCCTTAGAGACCCAGTACTTC.

This clonotype turned up a few times. J is TRBJ2-5 and V is TRBV5-1, with D perhaps TRBD2 (5 bases). Germline assignment: CDR1 SGHRS and CDR2 YFSETQ. The CDR3 is 13 residues long. V lost 4 bases and J 5 bases, leaving 12 bases between the germline ends. The CDR3 loop reads CASSHPSSETQYF. The CDR3 DNA reads TGCGCCAGCAGCCATCCTAGCTCCGAGACCCAGTACTTC. Full variable domain (outside the CDR3, taken from reference TRBV5-1 and TRBJ2-5): KAGVTQTPRYLIKTRGQQVTLSCSPISGHRSVSWYQQTPGQGLQFLFEYFSETQRNKGNFPGRFSGRQFSNSRSEMNVSTLELGDSALYLCASSHPSSETQYFGPGTRLLVL.